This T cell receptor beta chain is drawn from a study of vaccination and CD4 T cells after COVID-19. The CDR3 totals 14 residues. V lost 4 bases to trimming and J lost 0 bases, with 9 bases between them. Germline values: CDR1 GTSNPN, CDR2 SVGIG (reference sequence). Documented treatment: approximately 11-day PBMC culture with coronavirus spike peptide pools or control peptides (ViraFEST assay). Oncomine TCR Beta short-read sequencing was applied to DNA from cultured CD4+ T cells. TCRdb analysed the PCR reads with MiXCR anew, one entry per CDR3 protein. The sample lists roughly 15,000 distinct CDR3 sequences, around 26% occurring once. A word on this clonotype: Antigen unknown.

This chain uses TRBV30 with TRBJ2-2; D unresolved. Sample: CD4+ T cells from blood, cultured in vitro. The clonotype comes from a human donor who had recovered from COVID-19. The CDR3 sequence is CAWNGNTNTGELFF. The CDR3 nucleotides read TGTGCCTGGAATGGAAATACGAACACCGGGGAGCTGTTTTTT.